Listed below are T cell receptor beta chains from one sample, sequenced in a study of response to subunit inactivated influenza vaccine. TCRdb ran MiXCR on the RT-PCR reads and lists one entry per CDR3 protein. This sample has 650,000 to 800,000 distinct CDR3 sequences, with roughly 13% found just once. Sequences were derived from PBMCs from blood, sampled roughly 15 days before vaccination. The receptors were sampled from a man aged 45-60 years who received an inactivated influenza vaccine. Both conserved end residues are part of each CDR3. D genes are given only for firm matches. Expanded clones get a size class; other rows say once, few or many, or leave the size out.

TRBJ2-7	TRBV4-1	few	NA	CASSHPVRTASYEQYF	TGCGCCAGCAGCCACCCCGTCCGGACAGCCTCCTACGAGCAGTACTTC
TRBJ1-4	TRBV28	NA	NA	CASRQGFNEKLFF	TGTGCCAGCAGACAGGGATTTAATGAAAAACTGTTTTTT
TRBJ2-6	TRBV12-3/TRBV12-4	few	NA	CASSSYRESDVLTF	TGTGCCAGCAGTTCGTACAGGGAGTCCGACGTCCTGACTTTC
TRBJ2-7	TRBV12-3/TRBV12-4	few	TRBD2	CASSLFAGDEQYF	TGTGCCAGCAGTTTATTCGCGGGAGACGAGCAGTACTTC
TRBJ2-7	TRBV5-4	NA	NA	CASGPDTSLLGEQYF	TGTGCCAGCGGCCCCGACACCTCGCTTCTAGGGGAGCAGTACTTC
TRBJ2-1	TRBV2	NA	NA	CASSPTTRAYNEQFF	TGTGCCAGCAGTCCAACAACCCGGGCTTACAATGAGCAGTTCTTC
TRBJ1-3	TRBV20-1	NA	TRBD1	CSARDRDRGSLSGNTIYF	TGCAGTGCTAGAGATCGGGACAGGGGATCTCTCTCTGGAAACACCATATATTTT
TRBJ1-1	TRBV27	many	NA	CASRNTGLLMNTEAFF	TGTGCCAGCAGGAATACAGGCCTGCTTATGAACACTGAAGCTTTCTTT
TRBJ1-1	TRBV7-2	few	NA	CASSFRGGGNTEAFF	TGTGCCAGCAGCTTTCGAGGTGGGGGGAACACTGAAGCTTTCTTT
TRBJ2-7	TRBV4-3	NA	TRBD2	CASSRVTGTSGRHEQYF	TGCGCCAGCAGCCGAGTCACCGGGACTAGCGGGAGACACGAGCAGTACTTC
TRBJ2-3	TRBV20-1	few	TRBD2	CSARDAGGPDTQYF	TGCAGTGCTAGAGACGCGGGGGGGCCAGATACGCAGTATTTT
TRBJ2-7	TRBV29-1	many	NA	CSATGGDSYEQYF	TGCAGCGCTACAGGGGGGGACTCCTACGAGCAGTACTTC
TRBJ2-6	TRBV12-3/TRBV12-4	NA	NA	CACSSLWGRGPSGANVLTF	TGTGCCTGCAGTTCCCTCTGGGGCAGGGGCCCCTCTGGGGCCAACGTCCTGACTTTC
TRBJ1-5	TRBV4-3	NA	NA	CASSQVWGASNQPQHF	TGCGCCAGCAGCCAGGTGTGGGGGGCTTCCAATCAGCCCCAGCATTTT
TRBJ1-2	TRBV12-3/TRBV12-4	NA	NA	CASSTTGTRYGGYTF	TGTGCCAGCAGTACAACCGGGACACGGTACGGCGGCTACACCTTC
TRBJ2-4	TRBV5-1	many	NA	CASSSGQSNNIQYF	TGCGCCAGCAGCTCCGGACAGTCGAACAACATTCAGTACTTC
TRBJ1-5	TRBV28	few	NA	CASSLVGASQPQHF	TGTGCCAGCAGTTTGGTAGGGGCCAGTCAGCCCCAGCATTTT
TRBJ2-5	TRBV27	few	TRBD2	CASSLLGLAGVPEAQYF	TGTGCCAGCAGTTTATTGGGCCTAGCGGGGGTACCAGAGGCCCAGTACTTC
TRBJ2-7	TRBV5-1	NA	TRBD2	CASSPDLTSGGKYEQYF	TGCGCCAGCAGCCCGGACCTCACTAGCGGGGGGAAATACGAGCAGTACTTC